The source of this T cell receptor (beta chain) is a study of blood T cells in healthy people across ages. Germline CDR1 reads SGHTA; CDR2 reads FQGTGA. With 2 bases clipped from V and 6 bases from J, the junction kept 9 bases outside the gene matches. The CDR3 sequence is 15 residues long. Whole-study results and caveats: When one million T cells were used, diversity estimates were thought to be underestimates.

A second PCR, run for roughly 7 to 11 cycles, used a sample-barcoded 5' primer plus a J-beta primer mix. Researchers report that a template-switch adaptor with 12 random nucleotides tagged each cDNA molecule. TCRdb re-called the 5' RACE reads with MiXCR, one entry per CDR3 protein. The profile shows some 860,000 distinct CDR3 sequences, more than 50% of them singletons. Each sample had at least 6.5 million PBMCs isolated. A remark on this clonotype: The target antigen is unknown.

The receptor was derived from a man between 35 and 55 years old in good health. The chain recombines TRBV7-3 with TRBJ1-1; 7 bases align to TRBD1. The sequenced sample consisted of blood. The chain's CDR3 is CASSLGRQGWAEAFF. CDR3 DNA sequence: TGTGCCAGCAGCTTAGGGAGACAGGGTTGGGCTGAAGCTTTCTTT.